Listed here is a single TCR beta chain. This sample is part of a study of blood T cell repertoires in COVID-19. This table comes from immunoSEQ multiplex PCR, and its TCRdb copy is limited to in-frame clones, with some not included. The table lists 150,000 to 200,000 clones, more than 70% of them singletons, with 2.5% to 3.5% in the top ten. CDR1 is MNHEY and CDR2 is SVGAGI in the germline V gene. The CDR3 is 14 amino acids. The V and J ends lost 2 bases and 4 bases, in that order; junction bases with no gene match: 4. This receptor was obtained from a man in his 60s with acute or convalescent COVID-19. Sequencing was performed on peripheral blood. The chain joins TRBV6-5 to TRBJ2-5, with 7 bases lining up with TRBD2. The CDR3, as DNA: TGTGCCAGCAGTTACAGGGAGGGGCGAGAGACCCAGTACTTC. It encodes CASSYREGRETQYF.